The present T cell receptor beta chain was sequenced within a study of T-cell memory formation after mild COVID-19. Whole-study results and caveats: Contracting CD4+ clones lay largely in CM and EM, with CD8+ ones residing in EMRA.

This clonotype was recorded a few times. Its matching antigen is unknown. Each CDR3 protein is one row after TCRdb ran MiXCR on the 5' RACE reads. The table includes 150,000 to 200,000 distinct CDR3 sequences, 9.5% to 13% detected once. The sample was PBMCs or a T cell subset sorted from them (not recorded which). The TCR sequence derives from a man aged 18-30 years who had mild COVID-19 (a few samples of this study predate the infection). Cell type and time point are not known.

CDR3 DNA sequence: TGTGCCAGAGGAGGACTAGCGGGGGGGAATGAGCAGTTCTTC. Translated, it gives CARGGLAGGNEQFF. The chain recombines TRBV2 with TRBJ2-1; 15 nucleotides agree with TRBD2. Trimming cost V 9 bases and J 7 bases; bases outside gene matches: 4. This CDR3 is 14 amino acids long. Germline V gene lookup returns CDR1 SNHLY and CDR2 FYNNEI.